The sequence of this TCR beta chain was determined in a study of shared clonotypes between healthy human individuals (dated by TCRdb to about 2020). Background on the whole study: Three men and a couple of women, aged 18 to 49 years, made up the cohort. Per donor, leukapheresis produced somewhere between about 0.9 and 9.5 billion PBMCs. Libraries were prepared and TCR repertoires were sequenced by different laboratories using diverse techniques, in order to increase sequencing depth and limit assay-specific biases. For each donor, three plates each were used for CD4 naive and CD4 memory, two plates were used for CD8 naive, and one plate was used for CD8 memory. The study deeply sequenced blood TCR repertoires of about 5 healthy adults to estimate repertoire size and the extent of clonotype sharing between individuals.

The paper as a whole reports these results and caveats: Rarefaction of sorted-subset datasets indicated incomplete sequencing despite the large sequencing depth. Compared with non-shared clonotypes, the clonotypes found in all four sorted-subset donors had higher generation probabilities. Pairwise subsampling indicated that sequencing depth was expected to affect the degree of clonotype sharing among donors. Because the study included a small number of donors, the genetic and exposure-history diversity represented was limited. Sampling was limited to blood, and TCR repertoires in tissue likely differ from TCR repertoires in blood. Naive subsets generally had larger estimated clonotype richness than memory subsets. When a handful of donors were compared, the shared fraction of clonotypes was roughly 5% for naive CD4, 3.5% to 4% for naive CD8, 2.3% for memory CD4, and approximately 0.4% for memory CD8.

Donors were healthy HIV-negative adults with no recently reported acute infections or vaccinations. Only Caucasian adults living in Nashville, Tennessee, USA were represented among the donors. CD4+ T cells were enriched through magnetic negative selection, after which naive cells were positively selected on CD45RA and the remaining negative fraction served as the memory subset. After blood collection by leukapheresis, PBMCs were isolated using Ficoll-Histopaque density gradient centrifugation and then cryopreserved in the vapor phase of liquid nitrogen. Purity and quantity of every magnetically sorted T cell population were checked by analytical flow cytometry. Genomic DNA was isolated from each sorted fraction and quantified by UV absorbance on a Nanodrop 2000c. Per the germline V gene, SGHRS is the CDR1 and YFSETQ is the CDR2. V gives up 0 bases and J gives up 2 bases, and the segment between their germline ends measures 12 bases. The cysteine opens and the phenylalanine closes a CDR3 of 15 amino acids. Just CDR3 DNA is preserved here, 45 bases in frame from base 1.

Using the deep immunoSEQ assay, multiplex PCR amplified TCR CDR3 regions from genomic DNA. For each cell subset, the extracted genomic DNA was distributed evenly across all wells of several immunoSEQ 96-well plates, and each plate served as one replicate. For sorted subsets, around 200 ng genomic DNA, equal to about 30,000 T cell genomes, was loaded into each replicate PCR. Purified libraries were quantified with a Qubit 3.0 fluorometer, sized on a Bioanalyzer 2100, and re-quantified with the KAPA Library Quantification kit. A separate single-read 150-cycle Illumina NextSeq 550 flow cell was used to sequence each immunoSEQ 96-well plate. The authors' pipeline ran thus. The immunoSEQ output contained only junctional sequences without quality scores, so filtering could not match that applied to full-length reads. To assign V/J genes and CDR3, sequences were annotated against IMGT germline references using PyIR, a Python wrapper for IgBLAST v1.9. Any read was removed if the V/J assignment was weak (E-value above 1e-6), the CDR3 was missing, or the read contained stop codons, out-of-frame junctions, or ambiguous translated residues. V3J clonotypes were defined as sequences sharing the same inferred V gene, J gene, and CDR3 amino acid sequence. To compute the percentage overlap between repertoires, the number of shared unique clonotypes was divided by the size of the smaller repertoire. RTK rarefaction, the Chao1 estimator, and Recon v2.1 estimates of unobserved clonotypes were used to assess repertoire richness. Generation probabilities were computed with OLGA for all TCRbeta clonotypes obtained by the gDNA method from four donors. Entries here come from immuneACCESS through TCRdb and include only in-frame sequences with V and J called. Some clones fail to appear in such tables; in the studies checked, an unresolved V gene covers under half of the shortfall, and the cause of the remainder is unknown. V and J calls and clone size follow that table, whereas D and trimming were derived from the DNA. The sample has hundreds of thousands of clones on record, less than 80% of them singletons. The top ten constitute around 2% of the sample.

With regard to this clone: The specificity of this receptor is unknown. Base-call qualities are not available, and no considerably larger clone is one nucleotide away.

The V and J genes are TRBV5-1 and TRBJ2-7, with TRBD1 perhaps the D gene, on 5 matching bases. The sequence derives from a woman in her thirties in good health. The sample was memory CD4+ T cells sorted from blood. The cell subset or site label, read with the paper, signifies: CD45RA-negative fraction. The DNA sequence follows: TGCGCCAGCAGCTTGGAAGGGGCGGCTGCCTACGAGCAGTACTTC. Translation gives CASSLEGAAAYEQYF.